The clone carrying this T cell receptor beta chain was counted a few times. The antigen is unknown. These data originate in a study of T-cell reconstitution after alpha-beta-depleted transplantation in children. Molecular barcoding with unique molecular identifiers was used for the TCRbeta library. TCRdb reprocessed the PCR reads via MiXCR and lists one record per CDR3 protein. The repertoire holds roughly 420,000 distinct CDR3 sequences, with around 16% as singletons. Overall study findings and caveats: The study traced high day-60 TCRbeta diversity in some patients to surviving recipient T cells and thymic progenitors. Approximately two months post-transplant, alpha-beta T cells reportedly originated from several hundred expanded graft clones.

The sequence was obtained from a boy under two years old who had a stem cell transplant for Wiskott-Aldrich syndrome, so the T cells may come from the graft donor. The material was PBMCs, mostly from graft donor cells, obtained 360 days after TCRalphabeta/CD19-depleted stem cell transplant.

The DNA of the CDR3 is TGTGCCAGCAGCCAACCCATCGGACTGACCTCCTACGAGCAGTACTTC. Protein: CASSQPIGLTSYEQYF. The chain is built from TRBV6-1 and TRBJ2-7; D is possibly TRBD2 (5 bases). The V gene's germline CDR1 is MNHNS and CDR2 SASEGT. CDR3 length: 16 amino acids. V gave up 6 bases and J gave up 0 bases, with 18 bases separating them.